The T cell receptor (beta chain) described here comes from a study of shared clonotypes between healthy human individuals. Regarding the study as a whole: Naive subsets generally exceeded memory subsets in estimated richness.

From germline, CDR1 is MNHEY and CDR2 SVGAGI. The CDR3 runs to 12 residues. The V and J ends lost 8 bases and 1 base respectively, with 8 bases between them. On this clone itself: As yet, its antigen is unknown.

CD45RA-negative memory and CD45RA+ naive subsets were split from the CD4+ cells. Assay used: immunoSEQ multiplex PCR; TCRdb lists only in-frame clones, some missing. The sample has roughly 2.4 million clones; almost 96% are singletons. The chain recombines TRBV6-5 with TRBJ1-1; D unresolved. The receptor's source is a man younger than 35 in good health. Sequenced input: naive CD4+ T cells sorted from blood. Regarding subset: CD45RA+ positively selected. The CDR3 DNA reads TGTGCCAGCGGGCGGTCGAACACTGAAGCTTTCTTT. Translating it yields CASGRSNTEAFF.